The T cell receptor beta chain described here comes from a study of human T cells and chemical hapten exposure (dated by TCRdb to about 2021). Broadly, across the study: For sensitization, 2% DPC in acetone was applied to an approximately 2 cm by approximately 2 cm area of upper inner arm skin. This study followed changes in the peripheral blood TCR repertoire in vivo during primary and secondary sensitization of alopecia patients to the hapten diphenylcyclopropenone (DPC). Throughout the approximately 25-week study period, patients were also given weekly therapeutic DPC doses on the scalp. Patch testing was performed on the upper back with Finn chambers containing 0.01% DPC, and the patch tests were scored after 6 days according to International Contact Dermatitis Research Group standards. Libraries were pooled for sequencing, and variation in per-sample TCR yields was attributed mainly to small differences in library volumes within the pool. Blood samples were taken from patients before sensitization (week 0) and then at 2, 6 and about 24 weeks after DPC sensitization. For TCR sequencing, blood came from 25 to 35 alopecia patients at anywhere from one to four time points (pre-sensitization, 2, 6 and 24 weeks). Most of the patients in the cohort were female, and the cohort covered alopecia areata with under or over 50% scalp involvement, alopecia totalis and alopecia universalis.

The library relied on RACE. The listed sequencing device is NextSeq 500. During library preparation, unique molecular identifiers were attached to individual cDNA molecules so that TCRs could be counted in a quantitative, reproducible way. Each blood RNA sample was used to sequence both TCR alpha and TCR beta chains. The study's own analysis went as follows. A median of roughly 100,000 TCRs per sample was observed, with a range of about 20,000 to 690,600. V, J and CDR3 annotation of the TCR reads was performed with the Decombinator software suite. For PS versus PT1 abundance plots, all samples were subsampled to the same number of TCRs (28,000). Expanded TCRs were defined as absent before sensitization and observed at least eight times at the 2-week time point. TCRdb itself trimmed the public reads at Q25 with fastp, ran MiXCR and retained productive beta chains. One record per CDR3 amino acid sequence lists the most common genes and DNA. The V and J calls here are based on TCRdb, not the publication. A total of some 350,000 distinct CDR3 sequences appear in this sample, about 6.9% of them only once. The ten largest clones represent around 6.1% of the sample.

The full study reports these points: Because every patient had alopecia, a presumed autoimmune disease, the patients' immune response might differ from that of healthy individuals. A positive correlation was found between the number of PT1 expanded TCRs and patch test score, with significance reached at thresholds 8, 16 and 32 but not 4. After repeated subsampling, changes were observed in the strength of the expansion versus patch-test correlation and in the threshold at which the correlation became significant. DPC sensitization did not change how many TCRs were above 1 in 1000 frequency, and no evidence was found of alterations in global repertoire structure. Significantly more large CDR3 similarity clusters were formed by expanded TCRs than by pre-sensitization or healthy control sets, consistent with antigen-driven responses.

Only a few counts were recorded for this clonotype. Its cognate antigen has yet to be identified. Per-nucleotide qualities are absent, and no much larger clonotype sits a single base away. V was cut back by 2 bases and J by 0 bases, leaving a gap of 11 bases between them. Reading the germline V gene gives CDR1 SGHTA and CDR2 FQGTGA. The CDR3 starts with the cysteine, ends with the phenylalanine, and has 17 residues. Of all the DNA, just the CDR3 is kept, 51 bases in frame from base 1. In the paper's terms, the time point label means: patch test 2, 6 weeks after DPC sensitization. Sample treatment or condition, as interpreted from the label and publication: therapeutic diphenylcyclopropenone sensitization with weekly scalp DPC. At every patch-test visit, the blood draw took place before the patch test was put on. Patients were eligible if aged 18 to 70, diagnosed with alopecia and judged suitable for DPC therapy, and pregnant patients were excluded. Unfractionated whole blood was collected in Tempus Blood RNA tubes, and total RNA was extracted from that blood.

The chain is assembled from TRBV7-3 and TRBJ1-6; the D gene remains uncertain. The clonotype comes from a woman aged 18-29 years with alopecia areata. Some clones in this sample may be carry-over from other donors' samples. Sequenced material: whole blood, taken in connection with sensitization to the hapten diphenylcyclopropenone (DPC). In nucleotide form, the sequence is TGTGCCAGCAGCTTAGGAGACCGGAGCTCCTATAATTCACCCCTCCACTTT. Its translation is CASSLGDRSSYNSPLHF. Here the CDR3 is joined to the reference TRBV7-3 and TRBJ1-6 genes, and the full variable domain is: GAGVSQTPSNKVTEKGKYVELRCDPISGHTALYWYRQSLGQGPEFLIYFQGTGAADDSGLPNDRFFAVRPEGSVSTLKIQRTERGDSAVYLCASSLGDRSSYNSPLHFGNGTRLTVT.